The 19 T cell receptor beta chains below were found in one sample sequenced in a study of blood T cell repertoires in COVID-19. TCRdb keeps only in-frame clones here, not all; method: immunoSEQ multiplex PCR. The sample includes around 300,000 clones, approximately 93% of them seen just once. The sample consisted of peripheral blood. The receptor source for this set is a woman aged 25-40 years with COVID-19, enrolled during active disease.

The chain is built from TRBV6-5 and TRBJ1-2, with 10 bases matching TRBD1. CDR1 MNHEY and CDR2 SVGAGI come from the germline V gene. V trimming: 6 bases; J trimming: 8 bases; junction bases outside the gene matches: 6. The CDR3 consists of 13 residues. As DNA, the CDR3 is TGTGCCAGCAGCCGACAGGGGGCGAGCGGCTACACCTTC. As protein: CASSRQGASGYTF.

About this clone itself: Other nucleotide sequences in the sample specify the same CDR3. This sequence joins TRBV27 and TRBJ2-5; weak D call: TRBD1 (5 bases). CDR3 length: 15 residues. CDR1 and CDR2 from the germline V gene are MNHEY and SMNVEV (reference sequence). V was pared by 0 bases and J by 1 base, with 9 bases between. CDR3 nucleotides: TGTGCCAGCAGTTTATCGCGACAGATCCAAGAGACCCAGTACTTC. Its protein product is CASSLSRQIQETQYF.

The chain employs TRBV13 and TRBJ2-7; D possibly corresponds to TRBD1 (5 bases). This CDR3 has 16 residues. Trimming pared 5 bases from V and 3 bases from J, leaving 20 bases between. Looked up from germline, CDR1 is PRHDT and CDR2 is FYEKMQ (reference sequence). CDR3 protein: CASSKRRDSRDYEQYF. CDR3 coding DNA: TGTGCCAGCAGCAAAAGACGTGATAGCAGGGACTACGAGCAGTACTTC.

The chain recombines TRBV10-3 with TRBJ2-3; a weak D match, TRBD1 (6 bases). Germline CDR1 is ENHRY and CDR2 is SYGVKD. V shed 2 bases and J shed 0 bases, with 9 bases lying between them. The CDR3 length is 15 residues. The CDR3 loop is CAISEQGPSTDTQYF. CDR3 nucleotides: TGTGCCATCAGTGAGCAGGGGCCGAGCACAGATACGCAGTATTTT.

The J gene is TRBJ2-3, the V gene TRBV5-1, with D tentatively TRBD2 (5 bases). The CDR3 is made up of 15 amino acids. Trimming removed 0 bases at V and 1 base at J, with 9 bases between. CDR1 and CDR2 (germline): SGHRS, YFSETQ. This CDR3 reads CASSLGVGGTDTQYF. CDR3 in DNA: TGCGCCAGCAGCTTGGGGGTCGGGGGCACAGATACGCAGTATTTT.

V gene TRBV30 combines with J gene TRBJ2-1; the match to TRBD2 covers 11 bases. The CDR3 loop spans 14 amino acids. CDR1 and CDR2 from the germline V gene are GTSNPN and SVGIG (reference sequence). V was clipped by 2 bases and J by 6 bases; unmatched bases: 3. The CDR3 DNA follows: TGTGCCTGGAGTTTAGGACTAGCGGGCAATGAGCAGTTCTTC. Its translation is CAWSLGLAGNEQFF.

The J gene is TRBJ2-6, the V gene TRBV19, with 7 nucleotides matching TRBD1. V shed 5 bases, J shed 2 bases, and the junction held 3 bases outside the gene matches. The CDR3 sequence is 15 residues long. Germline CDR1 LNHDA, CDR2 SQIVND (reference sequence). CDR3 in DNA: TGTGCCAGTAGTCTTGACAGGGCTGGGGCCAACGTCCTGACTTTC. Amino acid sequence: CASSLDRAGANVLTF.

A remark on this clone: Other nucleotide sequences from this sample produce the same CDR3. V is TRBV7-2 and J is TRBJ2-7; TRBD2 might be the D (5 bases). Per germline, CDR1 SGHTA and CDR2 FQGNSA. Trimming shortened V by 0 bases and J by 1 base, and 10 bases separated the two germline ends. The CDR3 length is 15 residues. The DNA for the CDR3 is TGTGCCAGCAGCTTAGCTGGACTGTCTTCCTACGAGCAGTACTTC. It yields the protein CASSLAGLSSYEQYF. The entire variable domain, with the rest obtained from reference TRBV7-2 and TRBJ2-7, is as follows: GAGVSQSPSNKVTEKGKDVELRCDPISGHTALYWYRQSLGQGLEFLIYFQGNSAPDKSGLPSDRFSAERTGGSVSTLTIQRTQQEDSAVYLCASSLAGLSSYEQYFGPGTRLTVT.

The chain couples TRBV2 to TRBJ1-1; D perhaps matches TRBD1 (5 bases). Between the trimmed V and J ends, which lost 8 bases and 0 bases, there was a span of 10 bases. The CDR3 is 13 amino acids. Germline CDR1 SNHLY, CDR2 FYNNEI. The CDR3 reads CASPGGVNTEAFF. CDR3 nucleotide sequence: TGTGCCAGCCCCGGGGGAGTGAACACTGAAGCTTTCTTT.

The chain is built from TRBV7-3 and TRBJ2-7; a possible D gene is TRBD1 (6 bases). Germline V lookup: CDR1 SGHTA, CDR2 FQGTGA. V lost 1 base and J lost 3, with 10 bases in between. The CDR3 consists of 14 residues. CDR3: CASSLMPGDYEQYF. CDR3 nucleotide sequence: TGTGCCAGCAGCTTAATGCCAGGGGACTACGAGCAGTACTTC.

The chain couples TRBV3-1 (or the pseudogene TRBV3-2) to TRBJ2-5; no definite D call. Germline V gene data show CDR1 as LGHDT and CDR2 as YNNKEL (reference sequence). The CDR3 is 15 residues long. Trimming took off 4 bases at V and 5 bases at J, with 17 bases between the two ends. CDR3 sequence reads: CASSLQTPGSETQYF. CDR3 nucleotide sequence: TGTGCCAGCAGCCTCCAGACACCAGGCAGCGAGACCCAGTACTTC.

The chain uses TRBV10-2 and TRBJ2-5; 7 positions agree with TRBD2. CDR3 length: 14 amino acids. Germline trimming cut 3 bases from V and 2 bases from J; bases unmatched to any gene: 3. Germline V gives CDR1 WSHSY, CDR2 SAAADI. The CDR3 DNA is TGCGCCAGCAGTGAATCGGGGGGACAAGAGACCCAGTACTTC. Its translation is CASSESGGQETQYF.

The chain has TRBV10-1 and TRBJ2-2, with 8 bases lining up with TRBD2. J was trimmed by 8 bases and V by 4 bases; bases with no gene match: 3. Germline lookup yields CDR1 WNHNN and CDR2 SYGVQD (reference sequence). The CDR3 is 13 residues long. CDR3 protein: CASSASGSGELFF. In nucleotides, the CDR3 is TGCGCCAGCAGTGCTAGCGGGTCGGGGGAGCTGTTTTTT.

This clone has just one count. The CDR3 nucleotides read TGTGCCAGCAGCTTTACAGGGAACTCCTACAATGAGCAGTTCTTC. Its translation is CASSFTGNSYNEQFF. The rearrangement joins TRBV6-5 to TRBJ2-1, with D possibly matching TRBD1 (6 bases). Germline lookup yields CDR1 MNHEY and CDR2 SVGAGI. This CDR3 has 15 amino acids. V was clipped by 6 bases and J by 0 bases, with 12 bases between them.

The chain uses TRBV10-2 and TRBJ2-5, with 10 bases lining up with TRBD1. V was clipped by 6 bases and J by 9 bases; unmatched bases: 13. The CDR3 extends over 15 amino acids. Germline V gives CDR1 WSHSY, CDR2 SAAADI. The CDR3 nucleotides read TGCGCCAGCAGGATTCCGGGACAGGGGTTTATGGCCCAGTACTTC. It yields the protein CASRIPGQGFMAQYF.

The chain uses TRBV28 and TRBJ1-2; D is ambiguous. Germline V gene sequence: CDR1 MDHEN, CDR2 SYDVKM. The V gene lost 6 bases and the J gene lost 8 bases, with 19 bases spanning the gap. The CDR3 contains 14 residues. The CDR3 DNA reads TGTGCCAGCAGGCAACCCCATGGCTCCAGGGGCTACACCTTC. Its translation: CASRQPHGSRGYTF.

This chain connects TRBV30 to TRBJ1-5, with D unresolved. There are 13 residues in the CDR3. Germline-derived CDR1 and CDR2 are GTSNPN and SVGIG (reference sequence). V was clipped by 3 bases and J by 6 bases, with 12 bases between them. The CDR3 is CAWSTALRQPQHF. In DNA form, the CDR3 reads TGTGCCTGGAGCACAGCCCTCCGTCAGCCCCAGCATTTT.

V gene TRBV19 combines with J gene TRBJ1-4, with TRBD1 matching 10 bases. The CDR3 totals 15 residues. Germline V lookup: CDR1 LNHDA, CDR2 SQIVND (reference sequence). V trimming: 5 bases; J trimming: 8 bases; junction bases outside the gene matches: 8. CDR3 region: CASSSAGTGAEKLFF. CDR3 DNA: TGTGCCAGTAGTTCGGCCGGGACAGGGGCGGAAAAACTGTTTTTT.

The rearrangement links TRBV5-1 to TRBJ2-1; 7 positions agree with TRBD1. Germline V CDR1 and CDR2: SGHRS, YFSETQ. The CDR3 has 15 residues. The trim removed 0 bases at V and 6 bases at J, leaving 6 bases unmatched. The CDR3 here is CASSLEPTGINEQFF. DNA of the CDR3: TGCGCCAGCAGCTTGGAACCGACAGGGATCAATGAGCAGTTCTTC. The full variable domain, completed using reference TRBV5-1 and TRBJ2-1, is KAGVTQTPRYLIKTRGQQVTLSCSPISGHRSVSWYQQTPGQGLQFLFEYFSETQRNKGNFPGRFSGRQFSNSRSEMNVSTLELGDSALYLCASSLEPTGINEQFFGPGTRLTVL.